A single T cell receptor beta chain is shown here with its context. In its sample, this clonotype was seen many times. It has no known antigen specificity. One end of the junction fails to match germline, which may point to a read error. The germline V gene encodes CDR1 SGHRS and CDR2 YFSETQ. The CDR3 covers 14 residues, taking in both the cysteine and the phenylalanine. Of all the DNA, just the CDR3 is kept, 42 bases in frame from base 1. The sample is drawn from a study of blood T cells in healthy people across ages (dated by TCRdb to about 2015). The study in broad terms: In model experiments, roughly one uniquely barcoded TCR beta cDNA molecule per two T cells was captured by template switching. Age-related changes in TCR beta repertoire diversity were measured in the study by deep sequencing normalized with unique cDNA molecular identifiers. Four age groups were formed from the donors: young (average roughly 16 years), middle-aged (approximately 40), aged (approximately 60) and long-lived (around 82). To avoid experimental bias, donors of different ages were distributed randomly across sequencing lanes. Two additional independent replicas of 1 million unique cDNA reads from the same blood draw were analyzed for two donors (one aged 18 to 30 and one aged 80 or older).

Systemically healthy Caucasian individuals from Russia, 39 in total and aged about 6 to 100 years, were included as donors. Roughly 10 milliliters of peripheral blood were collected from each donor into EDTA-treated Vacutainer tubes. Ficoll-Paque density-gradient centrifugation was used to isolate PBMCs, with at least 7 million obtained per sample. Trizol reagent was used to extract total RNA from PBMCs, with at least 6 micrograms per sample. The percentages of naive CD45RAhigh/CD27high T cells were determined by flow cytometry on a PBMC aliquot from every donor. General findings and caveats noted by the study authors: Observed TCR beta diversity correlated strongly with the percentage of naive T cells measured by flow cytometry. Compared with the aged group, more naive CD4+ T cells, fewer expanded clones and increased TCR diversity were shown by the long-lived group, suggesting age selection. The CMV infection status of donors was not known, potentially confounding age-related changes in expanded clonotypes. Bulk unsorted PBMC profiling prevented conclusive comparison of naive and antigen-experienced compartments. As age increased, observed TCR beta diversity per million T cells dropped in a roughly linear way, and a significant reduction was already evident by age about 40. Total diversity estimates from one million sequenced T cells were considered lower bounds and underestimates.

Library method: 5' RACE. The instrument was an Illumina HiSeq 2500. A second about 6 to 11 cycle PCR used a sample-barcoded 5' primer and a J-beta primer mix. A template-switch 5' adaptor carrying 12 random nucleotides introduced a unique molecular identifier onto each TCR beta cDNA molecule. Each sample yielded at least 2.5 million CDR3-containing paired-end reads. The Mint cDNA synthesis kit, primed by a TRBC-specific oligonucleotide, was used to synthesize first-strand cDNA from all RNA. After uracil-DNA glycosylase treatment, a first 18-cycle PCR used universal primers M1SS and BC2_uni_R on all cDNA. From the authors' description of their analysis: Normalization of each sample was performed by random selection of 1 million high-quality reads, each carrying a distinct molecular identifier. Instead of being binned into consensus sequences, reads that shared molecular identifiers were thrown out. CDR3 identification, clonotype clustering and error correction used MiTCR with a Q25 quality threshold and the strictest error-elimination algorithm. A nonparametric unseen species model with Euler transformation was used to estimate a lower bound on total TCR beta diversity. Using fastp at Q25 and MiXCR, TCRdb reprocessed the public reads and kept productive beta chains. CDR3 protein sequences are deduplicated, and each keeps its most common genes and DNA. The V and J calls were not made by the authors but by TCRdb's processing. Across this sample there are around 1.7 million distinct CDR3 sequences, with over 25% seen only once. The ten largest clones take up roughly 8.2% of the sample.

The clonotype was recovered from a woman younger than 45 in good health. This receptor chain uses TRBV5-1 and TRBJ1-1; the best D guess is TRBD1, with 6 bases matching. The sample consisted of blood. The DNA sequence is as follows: TGTGCCAGCAGTTTAGGGGGGGGGAACACTGAAGCTTTCTTT. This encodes CASSLGGGNTEAFF.